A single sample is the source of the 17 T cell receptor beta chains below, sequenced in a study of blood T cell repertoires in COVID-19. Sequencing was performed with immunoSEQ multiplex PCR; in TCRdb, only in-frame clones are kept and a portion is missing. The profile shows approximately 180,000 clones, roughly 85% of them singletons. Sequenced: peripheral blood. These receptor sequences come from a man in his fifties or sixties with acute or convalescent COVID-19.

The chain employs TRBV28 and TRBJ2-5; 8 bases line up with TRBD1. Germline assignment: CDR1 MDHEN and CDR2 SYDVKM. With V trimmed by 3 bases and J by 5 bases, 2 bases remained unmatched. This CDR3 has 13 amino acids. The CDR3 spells CASSFRDRETQYF. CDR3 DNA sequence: TGTGCCAGCAGTTTCCGGGACAGGGAGACCCAGTACTTC. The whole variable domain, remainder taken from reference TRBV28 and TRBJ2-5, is DVKVTQSSRYLVKRTGEKVFLECVQDMDHENMFWYRQDPGLGLRLIYFSYDVKMKEKGDIPEGYSVSREKKERFSLILESASTNQTSMYLCASSFRDRETQYFGPGTRLLVL.

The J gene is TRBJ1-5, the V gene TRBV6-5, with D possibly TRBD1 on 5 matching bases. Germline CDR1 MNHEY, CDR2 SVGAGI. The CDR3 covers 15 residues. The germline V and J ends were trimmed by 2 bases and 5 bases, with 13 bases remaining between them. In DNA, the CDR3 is TGTGCCAGCAGTTACACAGGTAGGGCTGATCAGCCCCAGCATTTT. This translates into CASSYTGRADQPQHF.

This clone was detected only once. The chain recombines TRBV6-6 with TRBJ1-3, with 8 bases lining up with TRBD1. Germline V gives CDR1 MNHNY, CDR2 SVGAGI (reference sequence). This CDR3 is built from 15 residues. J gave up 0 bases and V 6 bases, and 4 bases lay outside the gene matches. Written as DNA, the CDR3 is TGTGCCAGCAGACGACAGGGGAGCTCTGGAAACACCATATATTTT. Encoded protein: CASRRQGSSGNTIYF.

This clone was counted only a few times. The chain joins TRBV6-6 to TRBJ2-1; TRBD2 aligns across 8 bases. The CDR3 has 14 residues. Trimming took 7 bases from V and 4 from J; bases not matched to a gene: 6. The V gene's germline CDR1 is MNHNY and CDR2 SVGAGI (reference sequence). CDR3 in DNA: TGTGCCAGCATTGCGGGGGGATTTTACAATGAGCAGTTCTTC. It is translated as CASIAGGFYNEQFF.

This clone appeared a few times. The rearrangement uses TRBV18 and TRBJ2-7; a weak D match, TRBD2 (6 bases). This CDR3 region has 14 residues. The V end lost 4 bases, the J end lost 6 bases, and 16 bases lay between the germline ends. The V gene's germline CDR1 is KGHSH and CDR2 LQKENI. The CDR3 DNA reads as TGTGCCAGCTCACAAGCGGGCCTCGGGCTCGAGCAGTACTTC. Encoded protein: CASSQAGLGLEQYF.

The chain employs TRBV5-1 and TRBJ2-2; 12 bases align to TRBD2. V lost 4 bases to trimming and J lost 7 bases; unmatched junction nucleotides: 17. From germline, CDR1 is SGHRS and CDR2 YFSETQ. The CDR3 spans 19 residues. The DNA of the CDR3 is TGCGCCAGCAGCGGGGGCTCGGGACTAGCGGGCGGTGCACTCGGGGAGCTGTTTTTT. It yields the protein CASSGGSGLAGGALGELFF.

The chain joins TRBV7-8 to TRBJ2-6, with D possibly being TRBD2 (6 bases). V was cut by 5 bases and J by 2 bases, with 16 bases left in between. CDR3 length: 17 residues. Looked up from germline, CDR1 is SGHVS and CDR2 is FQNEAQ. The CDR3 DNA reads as TGTGCCAGCAGCCCCCGGTGGGGGGTTCCTGGGGCCAACGTCCTGACTTTC. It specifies CASSPRWGVPGANVLTF. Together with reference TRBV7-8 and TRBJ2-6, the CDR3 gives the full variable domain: GAGVSQSPRYKVAKRGQDVALRCDPISGHVSLFWYQQALGQGPEFLTYFQNEAQLDKSGLPSDRFFAERPEGSVSTLKIQRTQQEDSAVYLCASSPRWGVPGANVLTFGAGSRLTVL.

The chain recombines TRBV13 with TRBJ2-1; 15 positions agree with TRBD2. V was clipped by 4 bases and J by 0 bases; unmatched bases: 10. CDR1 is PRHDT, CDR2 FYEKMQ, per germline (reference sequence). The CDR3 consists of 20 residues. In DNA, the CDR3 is TGTGCCAGCAGCTCAAGAGACGGACTAGCGGGAGGGAGCTCCTACAATGAGCAGTTCTTC. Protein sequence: CASSSRDGLAGGSSYNEQFF.

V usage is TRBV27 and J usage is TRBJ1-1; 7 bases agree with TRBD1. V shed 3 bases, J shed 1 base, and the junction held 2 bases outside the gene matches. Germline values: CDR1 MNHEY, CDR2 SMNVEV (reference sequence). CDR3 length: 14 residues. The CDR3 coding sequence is TGTGCCAGCAGTTTCCACAGGGGGAACACTGAAGCTTTCTTT. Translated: CASSFHRGNTEAFF.

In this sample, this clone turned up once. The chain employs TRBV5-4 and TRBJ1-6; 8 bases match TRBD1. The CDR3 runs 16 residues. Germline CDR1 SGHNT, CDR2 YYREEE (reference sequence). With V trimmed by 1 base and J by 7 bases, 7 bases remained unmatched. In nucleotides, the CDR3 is TGTGCCAGCAGCTTGCCAGGGGGCGTTTCGAATTCACCCCTCCACTTT. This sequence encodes CASSLPGGVSNSPLHF.

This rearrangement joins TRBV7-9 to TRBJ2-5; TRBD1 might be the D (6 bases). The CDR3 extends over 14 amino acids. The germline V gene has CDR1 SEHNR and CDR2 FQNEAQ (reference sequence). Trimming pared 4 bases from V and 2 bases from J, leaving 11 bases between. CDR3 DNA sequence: TGTGCCAGCAGCTCGGACAGTTTTCAAGAGACCCAGTACTTC. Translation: CASSSDSFQETQYF.

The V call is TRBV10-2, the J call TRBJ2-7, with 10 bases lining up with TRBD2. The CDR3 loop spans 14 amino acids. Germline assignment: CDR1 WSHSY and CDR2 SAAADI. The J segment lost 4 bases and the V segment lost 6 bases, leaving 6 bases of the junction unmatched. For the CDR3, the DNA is TGCGCCAGCAGGAAACTAGCGGGATTTTACGAGCAGTACTTC. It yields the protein CASRKLAGFYEQYF.

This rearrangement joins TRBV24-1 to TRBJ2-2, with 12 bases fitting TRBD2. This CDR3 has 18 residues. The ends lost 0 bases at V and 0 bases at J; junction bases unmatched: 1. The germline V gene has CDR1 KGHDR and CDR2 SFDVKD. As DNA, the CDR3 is TGTGCCACCAGTGATTTGACTAGCGGGAGGACGAACACCGGGGAGCTGTTTTTT. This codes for CATSDLTSGRTNTGELFF.

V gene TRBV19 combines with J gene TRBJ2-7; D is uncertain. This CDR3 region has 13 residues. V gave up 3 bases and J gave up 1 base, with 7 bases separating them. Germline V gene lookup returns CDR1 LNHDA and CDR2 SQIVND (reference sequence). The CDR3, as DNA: TGTGCCAGTAGTATGCCCCGGTCCTACGAGCAGTACTTC. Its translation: CASSMPRSYEQYF. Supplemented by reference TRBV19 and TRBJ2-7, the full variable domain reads DGGITQSPKYLFRKEGQNVTLSCEQNLNHDAMYWYRQDPGQGLRLIYYSQIVNDFQKGDIAEGYSVSREKKESFPLTVTSAQKNPTAFYLCASSMPRSYEQYFGPGTRLTVT.

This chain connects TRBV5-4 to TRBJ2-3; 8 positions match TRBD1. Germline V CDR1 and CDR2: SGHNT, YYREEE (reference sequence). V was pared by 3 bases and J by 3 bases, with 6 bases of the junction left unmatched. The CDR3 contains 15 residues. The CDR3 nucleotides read TGTGCCAGCAGCTCCCCGGGACAGGCTACAGATACGCAGTATTTT. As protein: CASSSPGQATDTQYF.

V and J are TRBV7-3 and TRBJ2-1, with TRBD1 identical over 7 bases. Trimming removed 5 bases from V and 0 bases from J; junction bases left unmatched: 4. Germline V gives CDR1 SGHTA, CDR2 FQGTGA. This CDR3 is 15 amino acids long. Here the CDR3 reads CASSQTGDSYNEQFF. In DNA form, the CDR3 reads TGTGCCAGCAGCCAAACAGGGGACTCCTACAATGAGCAGTTCTTC.

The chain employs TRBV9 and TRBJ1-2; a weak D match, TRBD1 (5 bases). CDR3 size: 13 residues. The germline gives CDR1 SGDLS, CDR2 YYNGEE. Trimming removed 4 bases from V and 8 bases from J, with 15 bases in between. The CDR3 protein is CASSPGGSGGYTF. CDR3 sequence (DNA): TGTGCCAGCAGCCCTGGTGGCTCAGGGGGCTACACCTTC. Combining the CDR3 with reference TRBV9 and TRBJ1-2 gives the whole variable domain DSGVTQTPKHLITATGQRVTLRCSPRSGDLSVYWYQQSLDQGLQFLIQYYNGEERAKGNILERFSAQQFPDLHSELNLSSLELGDSALYFCASSPGGSGGYTFGSGTRLTVV.